Listed below are T cell receptor beta chains from one sample, sequenced in a study of control samples from healthy donors and cancer patients. Some clones are missing from TCRdb's copy, which holds only in-frame ones; the method was immunoSEQ multiplex PCR. This sample has under 200,000 clones, with approximately 96% found just once. Sequencing was carried out using blood. All receptors come from a woman aged 35 to 49 in good health. The CDR3 runs from the conserved cysteine through the conserved F or W. Each record gives: clone size, J gene, D gene, V gene, CDR3 DNA, CDR3 protein. D genes are given only for firm matches. Size tells how often a clone was seen (once, few, many) or the class of an expanded clone, and some rows leave it out.

>NA|TRBJ1-2|NA|TRBV18
TGTGCCAGCTCACCCAGGGGCTATGGCTACACCTTC
CASSPRGYGYTF
>NA|TRBJ2-1|TRBD2|TRBV5-1
TGCGCCAGCAGCTTGCGGGGGGGCCATTGGGAGCAGTTCTTC
CASSLRGGHWEQFF
>few|TRBJ1-5|NA|TRBV19
TGTGCCAGTAGTCCCAGCAATCAGCCCCAGCATTTT
CASSPSNQPQHF
>NA|TRBJ2-1|NA|TRBV6-5
TGTGCCAGCAGTTACTCGATATCAGGTGACAATGAGCAGTTCTTC
CASSYSISGDNEQFF
>NA|TRBJ2-7|NA|TRBV4-3
TGCGCCAGCAGCCAAGATTTAGTCAGGGGCTACGAGCAGTACTTC
CASSQDLVRGYEQYF
>NA|TRBJ1-1|NA|TRBV7-3
TGTGCCAGCAGCTCTTCAGGGAACACTGAAGCTTTCTTT
CASSSSGNTEAFF
>NA|TRBJ1-1|NA|TRBV5-6
TGTGCCAGCAGCCTCGGGAGGGGGAACACTGAAGCTTTCTTT
CASSLGRGNTEAFF
>NA|TRBJ1-1|NA|TRBV6-2/TRBV6-3
TGTGCCAGCAGTTACTCTGGCCCTGAAGCTTTCTTT
CASSYSGPEAFF
>NA|TRBJ2-1|NA|TRBV3-1/TRBV3-2
TGTGCCAGCACCAAAGGGGAGAGCTCCTACAATGAGCAGTTCTTC
CASTKGESSYNEQFF
>NA|TRBJ2-1|NA|TRBV6-5
TGTGCCAGCAGTTCTGCCCATTCCTATGAGCAGTTCTTC
CASSSAHSYEQFF
>once|TRBJ1-2|NA|TRBV4-3
TGCGCCAGCAGCCAAGAATCGGGACCGGGCTATGGCTACACCTTC
CASSQESGPGYGYTF
>NA|TRBJ1-1|NA|TRBV6-5
TGTGCCAGCAGAACTACCCGAGAAGCTTTCTTT
CASRTTREAFF
>NA|TRBJ1-4|NA|TRBV5-6
TGTGCCAGCAGTTTTAGACCGAACAGTGAAAAACTGTTTTTT
CASSFRPNSEKLFF
>NA|TRBJ2-2|NA|TRBV7-3
TGTGCCAGCAGACTTCAGAGTACTGCGAACACCGGGGAGCTGTTTTTT
CASRLQSTANTGELFF
>NA|TRBJ2-3|NA|TRBV5-1
TGCGCCAGCAGCTTCCTGACTCTGGGGACAGATACGCAGTATTTT
CASSFLTLGTDTQYF
>once|TRBJ2-7|NA|TRBV29-1
TGCAGCGTTCAGGTCTACTACGAGCAGTACTTC
CSVQVYYEQYF
>NA|TRBJ1-1|NA|TRBV7-3
TGTGCCAGCAGCCCCGGTGGATTCGGTACAAGAGAAGCTTTCTTT
CASSPGGFGTREAFF
>NA|TRBJ1-1|NA|TRBV9
TGTGCCAGCAGCCGAGAATTTCTTAGCACTGAAGCTTTCTTT
CASSREFLSTEAFF
>NA|TRBJ2-1|NA|TRBV19
TGTGCCAGTAGTATAGATCCCAGAGGACCCTCCTACAATGAGCAGTTCTTC
CASSIDPRGPSYNEQFF
>NA|TRBJ1-2|TRBD1|TRBV19
TGTGCCAGTAGTACCTCCCCACAGGGGGCTCGCTATGGCTACACCTTC
CASSTSPQGARYGYTF
>NA|TRBJ2-7|NA|TRBV4-3
TGCGCCAGCAGCCAAGATTTAGATGGCCCGGACGAGCAGTACTTC
CASSQDLDGPDEQYF
>NA|TRBJ1-2|NA|TRBV19
TGTGCCAGTAGTATAAGTGGCGAGACAGTCTATGGCTACACCTTC
CASSISGETVYGYTF
>NA|TRBJ1-1|NA|TRBV6-2/TRBV6-3
TGTGCCAGCAGTACCCCCCTTCGGAAGAACACTGAAGCTTTCTTT
CASSTPLRKNTEAFF
>NA|TRBJ2-7|TRBD1|TRBV5-1
TGCGCCAGCAGCCTCCAGGGACAGACCCTTCGCGAGCAGTACTTC
CASSLQGQTLREQYF
>NA|TRBJ2-2|TRBD1|TRBV27
TGTGCCAGCAGTTTATTGGGACAGGGCCCCGGGGAGCTGTTTTTT
CASSLLGQGPGELFF
>NA|TRBJ2-7|TRBD2|TRBV29-1
TGCAGCGTTGAAGATCGCGGAGGGAGGGTCTCCTACGAGCAGTACTTC
CSVEDRGGRVSYEQYF
>NA|TRBJ2-7|NA|TRBV7-9
TGTGCCAGCAGCCCCCGAGCAGGCGCCACCTACGAGCAGTACTTC
CASSPRAGATYEQYF
>once|TRBJ2-2|NA|TRBV6-5
TGTGCCAGCAGGGGGTCGAACACCGGGGAGCTGTTTTTT
CASRGSNTGELFF
>NA|TRBJ2-1|TRBD2|TRBV7-9
TGTGCCAGCAGCTTAGCCCAGCGGGGCCTCTACAATGAGCAGTTCTTC
CASSLAQRGLYNEQFF
>once|TRBJ2-7|NA|TRBV5-1
TGCGCCAGCAGCTTGGAGGCAGGGGCTCGCTACGAGCAGTACTTC
CASSLEAGARYEQYF
>NA|TRBJ1-4|NA|TRBV5-1
TGCGCCAGCAGCGGACGGATCGGGGAAAAACTGTTTTTT
CASSGRIGEKLFF
>NA|TRBJ2-6|NA|TRBV19
TGTGCCAGTAGTAACAGACCTGCCAATGGGGCCAACGTCCTGACTTTC
CASSNRPANGANVLTF
>NA|TRBJ1-1|TRBD1|TRBV3-1/TRBV3-2
TGTGCCAGCAGCCAAGACCGGGACAGCTTTTACACTGAAGCTTTCTTT
CASSQDRDSFYTEAFF
>NA|TRBJ1-2|NA|TRBV7-2
TGTGCCAGCAGCTTAGCAGTATCCCCTAACTATGGCTACACCTTC
CASSLAVSPNYGYTF
>NA|TRBJ2-2|NA|TRBV24-1
TGTGCCACCAGGGGGAACACCGGGGAGCTGTTTTTT
CATRGNTGELFF
>NA|TRBJ1-6|NA|TRBV7-2
TGTGCCAGCAGCGTGCCAGGGTACAATTCACCCCTCCACTTT
CASSVPGYNSPLHF
>NA|TRBJ2-5|NA|TRBV6-1
TGTGCCAGCAGTGACGCTCCCGGGGAAGAGACCCAGTACTTC
CASSDAPGEETQYF
>few|TRBJ1-5|NA|TRBV7-9
TGTGCCAGCAGCTTAGATAGGGTGCAGCAGCCCCAGCATTTT
CASSLDRVQQPQHF
>NA|TRBJ2-2|NA|TRBV3-1/TRBV3-2
TGTGCCAGCAGGACTGGTGGGGAGCTGTTTTTT
CASRTGGELFF
>NA|TRBJ2-7|TRBD1|TRBV19
TGTGCCAGTAGACCACAGGACAGGGGACTCTACGAGCAGTACTTC
CASRPQDRGLYEQYF
>once|TRBJ2-7|NA|TRBV9
TGTGCCAGCAGCGTCCGTCCGGACACGACTTCCTACGAGCAGTACTTC
CASSVRPDTTSYEQYF
>NA|TRBJ1-2|TRBD1|TRBV19
TGTGCCAGTACGGACAGGGACTATGGCTACACCTTC
CASTDRDYGYTF
>NA|TRBJ1-2|TRBD1|TRBV6-5
TGTGCCAGCAGTTACTTCGGACAGGGGTATGGCTACACCTTC
CASSYFGQGYGYTF
>NA|TRBJ1-4|TRBD1|TRBV9
TGTGCCAGCAGCGAGGGGGACAGTAATAATGAAAAACTGTTTTTT
CASSEGDSNNEKLFF
>once|TRBJ1-5|TRBD1|TRBV30
TGTGCCTGGAGGGGACAGGGCAATCAGCCCCAGCATTTT
CAWRGQGNQPQHF
>NA|TRBJ2-5|NA|TRBV27
TGTGCCAGCAGTCGTGGGACGGTTACAGAGACCCAGTACTTC
CASSRGTVTETQYF
>NA|TRBJ2-1|NA|TRBV6-6
TGTGCCAGCAGTTACTCGGGGGCCGGTTACAATGAGCAGTTCTTC
CASSYSGAGYNEQFF
>NA|TRBJ2-7|NA|TRBV27
TGTGCCAGCAGTTTATGGAGCACCTACGAGCAGTACTTC
CASSLWSTYEQYF
>NA|TRBJ1-1|NA|TRBV7-9
TGTGCCAGCAGCTTAGTCTCACTTCACACTGAAGCTTTCTTT
CASSLVSLHTEAFF
>NA|TRBJ1-1|NA|TRBV9
TGTGCCAGCAGCGTAGACATGAGTGGGGGACTCAACACTGAAGCTTTCTTT
CASSVDMSGGLNTEAFF